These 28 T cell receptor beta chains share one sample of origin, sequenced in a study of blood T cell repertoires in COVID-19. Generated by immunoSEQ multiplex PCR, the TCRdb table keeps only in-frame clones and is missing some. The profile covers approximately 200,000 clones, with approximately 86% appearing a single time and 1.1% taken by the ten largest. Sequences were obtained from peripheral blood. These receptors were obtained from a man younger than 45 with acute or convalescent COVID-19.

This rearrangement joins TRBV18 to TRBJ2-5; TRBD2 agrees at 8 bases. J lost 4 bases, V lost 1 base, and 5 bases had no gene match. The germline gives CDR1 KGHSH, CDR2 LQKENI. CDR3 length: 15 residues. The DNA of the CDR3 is TGTGCCAGCTCACCACGCGGGGGGACCCGAGAGACCCAGTACTTC. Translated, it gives CASSPRGGTRETQYF.

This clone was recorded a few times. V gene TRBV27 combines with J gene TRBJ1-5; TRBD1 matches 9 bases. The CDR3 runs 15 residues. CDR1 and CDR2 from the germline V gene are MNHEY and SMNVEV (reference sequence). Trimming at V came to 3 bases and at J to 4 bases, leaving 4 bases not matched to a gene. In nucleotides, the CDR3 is TGTGCCAGCAGTTTCTCCGGGACAGGGAATCAGCCCCAGCATTTT. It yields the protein CASSFSGTGNQPQHF.

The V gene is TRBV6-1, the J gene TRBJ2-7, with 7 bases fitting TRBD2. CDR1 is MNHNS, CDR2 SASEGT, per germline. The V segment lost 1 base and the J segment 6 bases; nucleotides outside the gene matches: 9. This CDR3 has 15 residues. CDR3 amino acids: CASSEEGTKVFEQYF. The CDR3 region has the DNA TGTGCCAGCAGTGAAGAAGGGACTAAGGTCTTCGAGCAGTACTTC.

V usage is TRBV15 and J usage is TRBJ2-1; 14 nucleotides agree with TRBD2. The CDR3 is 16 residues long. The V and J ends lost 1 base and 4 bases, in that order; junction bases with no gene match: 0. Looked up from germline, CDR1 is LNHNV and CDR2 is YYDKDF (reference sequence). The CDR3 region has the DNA TGTGCCACCAGCAGAGGGACTAGCGGGGGGTACAATGAGCAGTTCTTC. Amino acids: CATSRGTSGGYNEQFF.

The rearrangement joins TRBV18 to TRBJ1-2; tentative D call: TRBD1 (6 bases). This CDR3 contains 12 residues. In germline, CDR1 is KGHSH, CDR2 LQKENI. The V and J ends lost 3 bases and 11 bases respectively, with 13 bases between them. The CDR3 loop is CASSPLRQEYTF. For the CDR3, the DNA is TGTGCCAGCTCACCCTTAAGACAGGAATACACCTTC.

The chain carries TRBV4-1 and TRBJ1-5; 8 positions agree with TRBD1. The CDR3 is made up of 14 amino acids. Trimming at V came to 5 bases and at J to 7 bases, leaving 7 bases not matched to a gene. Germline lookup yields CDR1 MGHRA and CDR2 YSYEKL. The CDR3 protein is CASSDGQGRQPQHF. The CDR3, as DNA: TGCGCCAGCAGCGACGGACAGGGACGCCAGCCCCAGCATTTT.

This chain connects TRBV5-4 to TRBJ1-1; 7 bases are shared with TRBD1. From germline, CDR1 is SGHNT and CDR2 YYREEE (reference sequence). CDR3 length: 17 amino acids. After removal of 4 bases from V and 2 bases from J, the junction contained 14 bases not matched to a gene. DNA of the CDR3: TGTGCCAGCAGCCCTTCGACCTTTAGACAGGGTAACACTGAAGCTTTCTTT. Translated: CASSPSTFRQGNTEAFF.

CDR3 sequence (DNA): TGTGCCAGCAGCACAACCCAGGGGGCCGGGGAGCTGTTTTTT. This sequence encodes CASSTTQGAGELFF. The chain employs TRBV5-6 and TRBJ2-2, with 7 bases identical to TRBD1. The CDR3 is 14 amino acids. Per germline, CDR1 SGHDT and CDR2 YYEEEE. With 4 bases clipped from V and 6 bases from J, the junction kept 6 bases outside the gene matches.

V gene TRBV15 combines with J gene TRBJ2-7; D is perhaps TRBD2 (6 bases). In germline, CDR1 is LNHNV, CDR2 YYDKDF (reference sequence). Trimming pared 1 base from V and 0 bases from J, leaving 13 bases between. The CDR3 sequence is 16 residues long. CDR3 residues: CATSRGGTRSSYEQYF. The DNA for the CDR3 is TGTGCCACCAGCAGAGGAGGGACTCGGAGCTCCTACGAGCAGTACTTC. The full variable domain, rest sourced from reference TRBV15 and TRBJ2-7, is DAMVIQNPRYQVTQFGKPVTLSCSQTLNHNVMYWYQQKSSQAPKLLFHYYDKDFNNEADTPDNFQSRRPNTSFCFLDIRSPGLGDTAMYLCATSRGGTRSSYEQYFGPGTRLTVT.

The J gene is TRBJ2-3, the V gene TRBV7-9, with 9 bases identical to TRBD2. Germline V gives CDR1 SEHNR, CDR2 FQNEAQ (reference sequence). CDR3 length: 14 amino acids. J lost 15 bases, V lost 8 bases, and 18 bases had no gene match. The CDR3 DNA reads TGTGCCAGCGGCCTGCCTTCAGCGGCTAGCGGGAATTATTTT. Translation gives CASGLPSAASGNYF. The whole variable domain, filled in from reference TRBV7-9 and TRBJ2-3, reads DTGVSQNPRHKITKRGQNVTFRCDPISEHNRLYWYRQTLGQGPEFLTYFQNEAQLEKSRLLSDRFSAERPKGSFSTLEIQRTEQGDSAMYLCASGLPSAASGNYFGPGTRLTVL.

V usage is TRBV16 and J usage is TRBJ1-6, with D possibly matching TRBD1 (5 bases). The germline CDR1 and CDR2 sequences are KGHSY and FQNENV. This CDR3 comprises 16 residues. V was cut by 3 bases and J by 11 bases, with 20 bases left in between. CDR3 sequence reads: CASSQQVRRQGTPLHF. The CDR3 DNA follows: TGTGCCAGCAGCCAGCAAGTAAGGCGGCAGGGCACACCCCTCCACTTT.

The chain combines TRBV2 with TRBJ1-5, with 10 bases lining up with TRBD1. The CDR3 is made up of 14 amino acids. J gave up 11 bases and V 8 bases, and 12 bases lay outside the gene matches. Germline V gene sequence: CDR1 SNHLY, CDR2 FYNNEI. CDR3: CASESGGGTGAQHF. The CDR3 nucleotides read TGTGCCAGCGAATCAGGAGGAGGGACAGGGGCCCAGCATTTT.

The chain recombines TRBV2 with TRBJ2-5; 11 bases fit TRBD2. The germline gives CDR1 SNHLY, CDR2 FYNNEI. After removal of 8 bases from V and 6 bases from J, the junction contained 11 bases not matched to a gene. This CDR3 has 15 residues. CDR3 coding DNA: TGTGCCAGCTCCGTAACTAGCGGGAGTGGAAAGACCCAGTACTTC. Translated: CASSVTSGSGKTQYF.

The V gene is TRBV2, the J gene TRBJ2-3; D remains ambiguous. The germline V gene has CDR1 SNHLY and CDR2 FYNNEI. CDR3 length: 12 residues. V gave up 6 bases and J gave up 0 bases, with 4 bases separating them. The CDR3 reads CASRQSTDTQYF. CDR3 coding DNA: TGTGCCAGCAGACAGAGCACAGATACGCAGTATTTT.

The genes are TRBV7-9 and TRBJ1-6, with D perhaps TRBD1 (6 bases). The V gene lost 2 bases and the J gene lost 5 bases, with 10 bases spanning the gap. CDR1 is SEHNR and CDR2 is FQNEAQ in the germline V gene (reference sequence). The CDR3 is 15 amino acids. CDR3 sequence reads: CASSLQGQHNSPLHF. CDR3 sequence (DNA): TGTGCCAGCAGCTTACAGGGGCAACATAATTCACCCCTCCACTTT.

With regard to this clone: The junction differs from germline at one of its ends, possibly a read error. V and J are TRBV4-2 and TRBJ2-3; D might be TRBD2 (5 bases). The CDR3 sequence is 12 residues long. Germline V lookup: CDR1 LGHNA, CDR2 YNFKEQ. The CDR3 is CASSQDRGSRLF. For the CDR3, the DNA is TGTGCCAGCAGCCAAGACCGGGGTTCGCGTCTTTTT.

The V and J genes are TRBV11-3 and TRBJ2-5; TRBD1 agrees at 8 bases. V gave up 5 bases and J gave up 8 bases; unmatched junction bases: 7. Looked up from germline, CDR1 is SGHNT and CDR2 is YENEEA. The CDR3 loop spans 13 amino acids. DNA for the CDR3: TGTGCCAGCAGCCCAAGTCAGGGGGCCACCCAGTACTTC. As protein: CASSPSQGATQYF.

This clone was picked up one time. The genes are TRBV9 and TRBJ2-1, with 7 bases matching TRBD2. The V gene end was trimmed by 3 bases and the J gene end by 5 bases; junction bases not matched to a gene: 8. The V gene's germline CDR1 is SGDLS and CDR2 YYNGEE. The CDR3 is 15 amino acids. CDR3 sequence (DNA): TGTGCCAGCAGCGGGTATAGCGGGCGCGACAATGAGCAGTTCTTC. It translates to CASSGYSGRDNEQFF.

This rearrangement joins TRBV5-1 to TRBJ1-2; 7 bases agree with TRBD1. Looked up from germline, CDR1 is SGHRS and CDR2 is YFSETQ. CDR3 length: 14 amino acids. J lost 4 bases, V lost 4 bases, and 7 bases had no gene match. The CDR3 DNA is TGCGCCAGCAGCCGACAGGGCAGCACCTATGGCTACACCTTC. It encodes CASSRQGSTYGYTF.

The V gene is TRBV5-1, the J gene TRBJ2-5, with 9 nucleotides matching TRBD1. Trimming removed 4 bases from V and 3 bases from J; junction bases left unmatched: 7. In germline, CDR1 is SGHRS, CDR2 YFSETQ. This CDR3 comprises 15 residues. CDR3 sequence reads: CASSPWTGVEETQYF. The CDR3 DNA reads TGCGCCAGCAGCCCCTGGACAGGGGTGGAAGAGACCCAGTACTTC.

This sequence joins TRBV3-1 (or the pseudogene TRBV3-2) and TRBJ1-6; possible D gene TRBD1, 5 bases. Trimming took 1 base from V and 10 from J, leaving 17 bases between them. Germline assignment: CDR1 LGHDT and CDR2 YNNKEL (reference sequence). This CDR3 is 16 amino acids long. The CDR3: CASSQGRGTSLSPLHF. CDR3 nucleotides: TGTGCCAGCAGCCAAGGTAGGGGAACATCTTTATCACCCCTCCACTTT.

CDR3 DNA sequence: TGTGCCAGCAGCTTGACTAGCGGGATCCCCTACAATGAGCAGTTCTTC. It is translated as CASSLTSGIPYNEQFF. The V call is TRBV11-1, the J call TRBJ2-1, with 11 bases lining up with TRBD2. J was trimmed by 2 bases and V by 3 bases; bases with no gene match: 3. Germline CDR1 is SGHAT and CDR2 is FQDESV (reference sequence). The CDR3 contains 16 residues.

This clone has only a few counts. The CDR3 bases are TGTGCCAGCAGTTACCTAGGCCAGAGTGAAGCTTTCTTT. Protein product: CASSYLGQSEAFF. V gene TRBV6-5 combines with J gene TRBJ1-1; D gene unclear. The CDR3 runs to 13 residues. V was trimmed by 2 bases and J by 7 bases, leaving 11 bases between them. From germline, CDR1 is MNHEY and CDR2 SVGAGI.

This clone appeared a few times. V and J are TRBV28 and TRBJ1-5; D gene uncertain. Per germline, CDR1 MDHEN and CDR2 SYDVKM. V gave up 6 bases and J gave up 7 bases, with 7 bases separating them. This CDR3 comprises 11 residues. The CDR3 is CASSQTQPQHF. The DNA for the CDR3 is TGTGCCAGCAGCCAAACACAGCCCCAGCATTTT.

The CDR3 protein is CASSQDDLRGSGEKLFF. CDR3 DNA: TGTGCCAGCAGCCAAGACGACCTGCGGGGATCAGGGGAAAAACTGTTTTTT. The chain couples TRBV4-2 to TRBJ1-4, with D possibly matching TRBD1 (5 bases). The CDR3 sequence is 17 residues long. Germline CDR1 is LGHNA and CDR2 is YNFKEQ. Trimming took off 0 bases at V and 8 bases at J, with 19 bases between the two ends.

This CDR3 is CATALEGKNIQYF. CDR3 DNA sequence: TGTGCCACAGCCCTGGAGGGCAAAAACATTCAGTACTTC. V usage is TRBV12-3 or TRBV12-4 and J usage is TRBJ2-4; a weak D match, TRBD2 (6 bases). Trimming pared 10 bases from V and 3 bases from J, leaving 13 bases between. The CDR3 spans 13 residues.

This CDR3 reads CASSADRGNGEQYF. The CDR3 nucleotides are TGTGCCAGCAGTGCGGACAGGGGAAATGGGGAGCAGTACTTC. The chain recombines TRBV2 with TRBJ2-7; 9 nucleotides agree with TRBD1. This CDR3 contains 14 residues. Trimming removed 4 bases from V and 7 bases from J; junction bases left unmatched: 8. CDR1 is SNHLY and CDR2 is FYNNEI in the germline V gene.

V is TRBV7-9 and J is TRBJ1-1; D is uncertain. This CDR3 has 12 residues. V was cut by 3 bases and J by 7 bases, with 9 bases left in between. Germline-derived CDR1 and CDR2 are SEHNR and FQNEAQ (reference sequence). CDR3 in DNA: TGTGCCAGCAGCTTCGAGGTGGGTGAAGCTTTCTTT. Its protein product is CASSFEVGEAFF.